Listed below are T cell receptor beta chains from one sample, sequenced in a study of shared clonotypes between healthy human individuals. Sequencing was performed with immunoSEQ multiplex PCR; in TCRdb, only in-frame clones are kept and a portion is missing. The table records 2 million to 2.5 million clones, almost 96% of them present only once. Sequencing input: naive CD4+ T cells sorted from blood. These receptors all stem from a man between 18 and 35 years old in good health. The CDR3 runs from the conserved cysteine through the conserved F or W. A D gene is named only where the DNA matches it firmly. Clone size is shown for a subset of rows, as once, few, many or a class of expanded clone.

V gene,J gene,D gene,clone size,CDR3 protein,CDR3 DNA
TRBV2,TRBJ2-1,TRBD2,.,CASTRLTSGRTSINNEQFF,TGTGCCAGCACCCGACTCACTAGCGGGAGGACCTCTATCAACAATGAGCAGTTCTTC
TRBV7-9,TRBJ2-7,.,.,CASSPGPGLHEQYF,TGTGCCAGCAGCCCCGGTCCAGGGTTACACGAGCAGTACTTC
TRBV5-1,TRBJ1-5,TRBD1,.,CASSRTGVEGNQPQHF,TGCGCCAGCAGCCGCACAGGGGTAGAAGGCAATCAGCCCCAGCATTTT
TRBV30,TRBJ1-3,.,.,CAWIGGTGNTIYF,TGTGCCTGGATAGGGGGGACTGGAAACACCATATATTTT
TRBV5-1,TRBJ2-5,.,.,CASSPGFIGETQYF,TGCGCCAGCAGCCCGGGGTTTATAGGGGAGACCCAGTACTTC
TRBV6-1,TRBJ2-7,.,.,CASSRGTYEQYF,TGTGCCAGCAGTCGGGGGACCTACGAGCAGTACTTC
TRBV6-5,TRBJ2-7,TRBD1,.,CASSAPGQGPYEQYF,TGTGCCAGCAGTGCTCCGGGACAGGGGCCCTACGAGCAGTACTTC
TRBV5-1,TRBJ2-6,.,.,CASSLGGQTNSGANVLTF,TGCGCCAGCAGCTTGGGTGGACAGACAAACTCTGGGGCCAACGTCCTGACTTTC
TRBV19,TRBJ2-5,.,.,CASSMLGPQETQYF,TGTGCCAGTAGTATGCTCGGGCCCCAAGAGACCCAGTACTTC
TRBV4-1,TRBJ2-1,.,.,CASSHISRGGSYNEQFF,TGCGCCAGCAGCCACATTTCACGGGGCGGCTCCTACAATGAGCAGTTCTTC
TRBV4-3,TRBJ2-6,TRBD2,.,CASSQGGGVGSGANVLTF,TGCGCCAGCAGCCAAGGGGGAGGGGTCGGCTCTGGGGCCAACGTCCTGACTTTC
TRBV5-1,TRBJ2-7,TRBD1,.,CASRAAGGSGEQYF,TGCGCCAGCAGAGCGGCAGGGGGTTCCGGGGAGCAGTACTTC
TRBV5-1,TRBJ2-1,TRBD2,few,CASSLELAGGNEQFF,TGCGCCAGCAGCTTGGAACTAGCGGGAGGCAATGAGCAGTTCTTC
TRBV4-3,TRBJ1-2,.,.,CASSQDQNYGYTF,TGCGCCAGCAGCCAAGACCAGAACTATGGCTACACCTTC
TRBV2,TRBJ1-1,.,.,CASIAQGLGEAFF,TGTGCCAGCATCGCCCAGGGGCTGGGTGAAGCTTTCTTT
TRBV6-6,TRBJ1-2,TRBD1,few,CASSTDRDYGYTF,TGTGCCAGCAGTACGGACAGGGACTATGGCTACACCTTC
TRBV7-2,TRBJ2-3,TRBD1,.,CASSLDPTGYTDTQYF,TGTGCCAGCAGCTTAGACCCGACAGGGTACACAGATACGCAGTATTTT